A selection of T cell receptor beta chains follows, all from one sample in a study of cytomegalovirus exposure and HLA in healthy donors. Assay: immunoSEQ multiplex PCR; the TCRdb copy retains only in-frame clones and omits some. The sample lists 130,000 or so clones; just under 75% were seen once. The sample taken for sequencing was PBMCs. All receptors come from a man in his forties in good health and CMV-seropositive. Both conserved end residues are trimmed from each CDR3. Each record gives: clone size, V gene, CDR3 protein. The listing skips clone size in some rows; elsewhere it reads once, few, many or a size class.

>-|TRBV5-1
ASSLAGAEETQY
>few|TRBV9
ASSVDGRALEQF
>-|TRBV28
ASSLAGREQF
>-|TRBV13
ASSLTVDNEQY
>-|TRBV25-1
ASRGQGNQPQH
>-|TRBV27
ASRSAGTGYYGYT
>few|TRBV19
ASSTSFSGRADEQF
>-|TRBV28
ASTDEQGENTEAF
>-|TRBV5-6
ASSLDGGNYGYT
>-|TRBV6-1
ASSEVPGSGELF
>-|TRBV7-6
ASSLASSEIYNEQF
>-|TRBV5-6
ASSSDRVEGYT
>-|TRBV4-1
ASSQDGLAGRRGNEQF
>-|TRBV7-2
ASSLGGGGPPYEQY
>-|TRBV7-6
ASSLLSSGGGTDTQY
>-|TRBV14
ASSQMSGASTPLH
>-|TRBV7-9
SSSLGSGVLTDTQY
>-|TRBV6-5
ASRLSGSYNEQF
>-|TRBV19
ASSIGGLRGSYEQY
>few|TRBV18
ASSPLPGQPEAF
>-|TRBV30
AWGQGMNTEAF
>-|TRBV7-8
ASTPRQRDNQPQH
>-|TRBV28
ASKGGQGDADTQY
>-|TRBV6-1
ASRGTGPRETQY
>-|TRBV6-1
ASSEARTGVGGYT
>-|TRBV6-5
ASSPGTVRSGYT
>-|TRBV6-1
ASIRQGDQPQH
>-|TRBV7-6
ASSSSVAGTGGDYGYT
>few|TRBV6-5
ASSQTGGDQPQH
>-|TRBV7-2
ASSKDGGEQY
>-|TRBV5-1
ASSLRTGPGEQY
>-|TRBV5-1
ASSTGQGAQTEAF
>-|TRBV19
ASSIGLNNQPQH
>-|TRBV5-1
ASSLGTAIYQETQY
>-|TRBV5-1
ASSQGTSTSTDTQY
>-|TRBV5-1
ASIRDRGSLSGYT
>-|TRBV19
ASSMQGAYEQY
>-|TRBV7-9
ASSAGVWETQY
>-|TRBV2
ASSEAGDRYQPQH
>-|TRBV28
ASSRPGQGTAGYGYT
>-|TRBV30
AWSVVGGVETQY
>once|TRBV13
ASSLGGGRSNYGYT
>-|TRBV25-1
ASSGLITPNTEAF
>-|TRBV6-5
ASSFRTGAYQETQY
>few|TRBV6-5
ASRDSLYEQY